Listed below are T cell receptor beta chains from one sample, sequenced in a study of blood T cell repertoires in COVID-19. Sequencing was performed with immunoSEQ multiplex PCR; in TCRdb, only in-frame clones are kept and a portion is missing. This table holds about 430,000 clones, more than 75% found once. Sequenced sample: PBMCs or T cells enriched from blood (not recorded which). These receptors were obtained from a woman in her 30s with acute COVID-19. CDR3s leave out the opening cysteine and the closing phenylalanine or tryptophan.

J gene,V gene,CDR3 length,CDR3 protein
TRBJ1-6,TRBV4-1,14,ASSPTVNSYNSPLH
TRBJ1-2,TRBV7-2,12,ASSLVRSDYGYT
TRBJ1-4,TRBV6-5,13,ASSPGFTTNEKLF
TRBJ2-1,TRBV9,13,ASSASGTSVNEQF
TRBJ2-6,TRBV5-1,15,ASSLIQGGSGANVLT
TRBJ2-2,TRBV7-9,10,ASRYRGEELF
TRBJ2-7,TRBV3-1/TRBV3-2,14,ASSHEQYRGLSEQY
TRBJ1-4,TRBV19,10,ASSQNWEKLF
TRBJ1-1,TRBV30,11,AWSVAGNTEAF
TRBJ2-1,TRBV27,15,ASDTGQGPPRDNEQF
TRBJ2-7,TRBV5-6,10,ASSSSGSEQY
TRBJ2-7,TRBV9,13,ASSVSSGGPYEQY
TRBJ2-1,TRBV24-1,13,ATSDRRSSYNEQF
TRBJ2-4,TRBV29-1,10,SVLAGGDIQY
TRBJ2-7,TRBV7-9,10,ASSFGQGNGY
TRBJ2-7,TRBV20-1,12,SASMAGVSYEQY
TRBJ2-7,TRBV7-9,12,ASSIQVPYDEQY
TRBJ2-4,TRBV5-1,12,ASSPRTGENIQY
TRBJ2-3,TRBV5-3,11,ARPGGNSDTQY
TRBJ2-7,TRBV12-3/TRBV12-4,11,ASSPRQGYEQY
TRBJ1-2,TRBV5-1,12,ASSLGQGHYGYT
TRBJ1-1,TRBV7-9,16,ASSPADRGAKMNTEAF
TRBJ1-2,TRBV24-1,11,ATSDLPGGGYT
TRBJ1-1,TRBV5-1,12,ASSLNAGGTEAF
TRBJ2-3,TRBV7-9,15,ASSVNRDREEWDTQY
TRBJ1-2,TRBV14,11,ASSPLGSYGYT
TRBJ1-1,TRBV28,13,ASSYTSRVNTEAF
TRBJ2-7,TRBV21-1,14,ASSKRGDRALYEQY
TRBJ2-7,TRBV19,11,ASSIAGFYEQY
TRBJ2-7,TRBV11-3,15,ASSVARGQGSSYEQY
TRBJ1-6,TRBV29-1,11,SYQTGANSPLH
TRBJ1-1,TRBV19,12,ASRAGTANTEAF
TRBJ2-7,TRBV5-1,11,ASSLDRSYEQY
TRBJ2-1,TRBV4-1,15,ASSHPLNGGDYNEQF
TRBJ1-1,TRBV7-3,13,ASSRTGRGDTEAF
TRBJ1-1,TRBV5-6,11,ASSPGDSLVAF
TRBJ2-3,TRBV5-1,12,ASSPWPGIDTQY
TRBJ1-4,TRBV5-5,15,ASVLTPRGQGSEKLF
TRBJ2-2,TRBV3-1/TRBV3-2,13,ASSQLNRYTGELF
TRBJ1-1,TRBV29-1,15,SATSNERGRRRTEAF
TRBJ1-5,TRBV19,11,ASSIWAFAPQH